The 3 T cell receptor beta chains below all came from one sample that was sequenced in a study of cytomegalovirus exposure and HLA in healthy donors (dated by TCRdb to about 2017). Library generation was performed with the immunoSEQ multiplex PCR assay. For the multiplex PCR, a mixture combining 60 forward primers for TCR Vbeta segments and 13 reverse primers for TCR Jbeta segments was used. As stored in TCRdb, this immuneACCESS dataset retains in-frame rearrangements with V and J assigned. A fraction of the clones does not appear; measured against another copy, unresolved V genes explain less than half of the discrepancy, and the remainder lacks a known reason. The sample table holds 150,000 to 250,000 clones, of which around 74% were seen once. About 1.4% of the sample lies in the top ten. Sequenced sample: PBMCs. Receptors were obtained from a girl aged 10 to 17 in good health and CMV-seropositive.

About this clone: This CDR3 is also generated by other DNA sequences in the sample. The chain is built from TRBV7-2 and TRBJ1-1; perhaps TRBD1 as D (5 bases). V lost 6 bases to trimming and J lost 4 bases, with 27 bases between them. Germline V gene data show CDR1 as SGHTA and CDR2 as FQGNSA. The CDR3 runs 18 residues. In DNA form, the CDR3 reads TGTGCCAGCAGTTTATTGGGTTTCAGCCCGGGTAGGGGCACTGAAGCTTTCTTT. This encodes CASSLLGFSPGRGTEAFF.

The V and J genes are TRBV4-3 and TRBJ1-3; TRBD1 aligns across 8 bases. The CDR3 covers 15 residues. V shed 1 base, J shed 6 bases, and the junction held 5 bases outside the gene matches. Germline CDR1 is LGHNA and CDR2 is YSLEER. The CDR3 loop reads CASSQGAGGKNTIYF. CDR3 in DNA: TGCGCCAGCAGCCAAGGGGCAGGGGGCAAAAACACCATATATTTT.

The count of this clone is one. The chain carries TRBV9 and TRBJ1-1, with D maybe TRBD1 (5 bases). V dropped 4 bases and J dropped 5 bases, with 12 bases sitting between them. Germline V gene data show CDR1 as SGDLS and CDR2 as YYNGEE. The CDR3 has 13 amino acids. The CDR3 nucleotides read TGTGCCAGCAGCCGATTGGGGGGAACTGAAGCTTTCTTT. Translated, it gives CASSRLGGTEAFF.